Sequencing of this TCR beta chain was carried out in a study of T-cell memory formation after mild COVID-19. TCRdb re-analysed the 5' RACE reads in MiXCR, keeping a single row per CDR3 protein. The sample consists of roughly 500,000 distinct CDR3 sequences, roughly 21% of them appearing once. This TCR was sampled from an adult woman who had mild COVID-19 (a few samples of this study predate the infection). Cell type and time point are not known. The specimen sequenced was PBMCs or a T cell subset sorted from them (not recorded which).

The CDR3 loop reads CASSHQGDQPQHF. CDR3 coding DNA: TGTGCCAGCAGCCACCAGGGAGATCAGCCCCAGCATTTT. V and J are TRBV2 and TRBJ1-5; D is possibly TRBD1 (5 bases). V gave up 6 bases and J gave up 5 bases, with 11 bases separating them. Per germline, CDR1 SNHLY and CDR2 FYNNEI. The CDR3 is made up of 13 amino acids.